This entry lists 18 T cell receptor beta chains sequenced from one sample in a study of blood T cell repertoires in COVID-19. The data were produced by immunoSEQ multiplex PCR, yet TCRdb's version contains in-frame clones alone and is incomplete. The data contain 380,000 or so clones, more than 75% of them seen just once; the ten biggest clones take up 1.3%. Sequencing was done on a sample of PBMCs or T cells enriched from blood (not recorded which). These receptors were collected from a man aged 25 to 45 who had recovered from COVID-19.

Regarding this clone: Other nucleotide sequences in the sample specify the same CDR3. V gene TRBV18 combines with J gene TRBJ1-2; 9 positions agree with TRBD1. V gave up 3 bases and J gave up 7 bases; unmatched junction bases: 6. Germline CDR1 is KGHSH and CDR2 is LQKENI. CDR3 length: 14 amino acids. The CDR3 protein is CASSPPGQGGGYTF. In nucleotides, the CDR3 is TGTGCCAGCTCACCCCCGGGACAGGGAGGTGGCTACACCTTC.

The gene calls are TRBV10-3 and TRBJ2-3; D might be TRBD1 (6 bases). Germline CDR1 is ENHRY and CDR2 is SYGVKD. Trimming cost V 1 base and J 0 bases, with 11 bases left between them. This CDR3 has 16 amino acids. The chain's CDR3 is CAISELGAESTDTQYF. In nucleotides, the CDR3 is TGTGCCATCAGTGAGTTGGGGGCAGAAAGCACAGATACGCAGTATTTT.

This rearrangement joins TRBV7-8 to TRBJ1-1; D is perhaps TRBD1 (5 bases). The V and J ends lost 0 bases and 3 bases respectively, with 17 bases between them. Germline V gene sequence: CDR1 SGHVS, CDR2 FQNEAQ. The CDR3 is made up of 17 amino acids. For the CDR3, the DNA is TGTGCCAGCAGCTTAGCCCGGACACTTTTAATACACACTGAAGCTTTCTTT. This encodes CASSLARTLLIHTEAFF.

V is TRBV12-3 or TRBV12-4 and J is TRBJ1-1; D is unresolved. This CDR3 contains 13 residues. The V gene lost 1 base and the J gene lost 5 bases, with 8 bases spanning the gap. The CDR3 DNA is TGTGCCAGCAGTTTAGTATCGGGAACTGAAGCTTTCTTT. This encodes CASSLVSGTEAFF.

The chain carries TRBV5-4 and TRBJ2-2, with a weak D call TRBD2 (5 bases). In germline, CDR1 is SGHNT, CDR2 YYREEE (reference sequence). The length of the CDR3 is 13 residues. Trimming left V 0 bases short and J 7 bases short, with 7 bases between. The DNA of the CDR3 is TGTGCCAGCAGCTTGGCGGGGATCGGGGAGCTGTTTTTT. Protein sequence: CASSLAGIGELFF.

This chain joins TRBV4-1 and TRBJ1-2; 9 bases line up with TRBD1. V gave up 0 bases and J gave up 7 bases; unmatched junction bases: 6. CDR1 is MGHRA and CDR2 is YSYEKL in the germline V gene. The CDR3 consists of 15 residues. The CDR3 coding sequence is TGCGCCAGCAGCCAAGAGTCCGGGACAGGGACTGGCTACACCTTC. Translation gives CASSQESGTGTGYTF.

The chain links TRBV13 to TRBJ2-1; a weak D match, TRBD1 (6 bases). There are 17 residues in the CDR3. Germline V gene data show CDR1 as PRHDT and CDR2 as FYEKMQ (reference sequence). V dropped 5 bases and J dropped 3 bases, with 20 bases sitting between them. This chain's CDR3 is CASSPVKSLGGYNEQFF. The CDR3 DNA sequence: TGTGCCAGCAGCCCGGTAAAGAGCCTAGGGGGCTACAATGAGCAGTTCTTC.

J is TRBJ2-3 and V is TRBV5-4; TRBD2 agrees at 8 bases. J lost 0 bases, V lost 4 bases, and 16 bases had no gene match. Germline V gene data show CDR1 as SGHNT and CDR2 as YYREEE (reference sequence). The CDR3 runs to 19 residues. The CDR3 DNA is TGTGCCAGCAGCACCCTCGGGCGGGGGGAAATTTATAGCACAGATACGCAGTATTTT. It yields the protein CASSTLGRGEIYSTDTQYF.

V is TRBV4-1 and J is TRBJ1-2; TRBD1 is a possible D gene (6 bases). V was shortened by 6 bases and J by 0 bases, with 14 bases between the two germline ends. This CDR3 is built from 15 residues. Germline lookup yields CDR1 MGHRA and CDR2 YSYEKL. CDR3 DNA sequence: TGCGCCAGCAGACCGGGACAACCAACTAACTATGGCTACACCTTC. Residues: CASRPGQPTNYGYTF.

The chain uses TRBV19 and TRBJ1-4; 9 bases align to TRBD1. CDR3 size: 13 residues. Germline CDR1 reads LNHDA; CDR2 reads SQIVND (reference sequence). V shed 7 bases and J 8 bases; nucleotides not matched to a gene: 5. CDR3 sequence (DNA): TGTGCCAGTACGGGACAGGGCAACGAAAAACTGTTTTTT. It encodes CASTGQGNEKLFF.

Worth noting for this clone: The same CDR3 is also encoded by other DNA sequences in this sample. V gene TRBV12-3 or TRBV12-4 combines with J gene TRBJ2-2; D is unclear. V was shortened by 9 bases and J by 6 bases, with 8 bases between the two germline ends. The CDR3 has 11 amino acids. The CDR3 DNA reads TGTGCCAGTTCATTTTCCGGGGAGCTGTTTTTT. This encodes CASSFSGELFF.

The V gene is TRBV6-2 or TRBV6-3, the J gene TRBJ1-6; possibly TRBD1 for D (5 bases). The CDR3 is 17 amino acids. V lost 2 bases to trimming and J lost 0 bases, with 11 bases between them. Germline V gene data show CDR1 as MNHEY and CDR2 as SVGEGT. The CDR3 DNA sequence: TGTGCCAGCAGTTACCAGGGAAGGGGCTCCTATAATTCACCCCTCCACTTT. This translates into CASSYQGRGSYNSPLHF.

CDR3 loop: CASSLSSGGFSYNEQFF. The DNA for the CDR3 is TGTGCCAGCAGCTTATCGAGCGGGGGGTTCTCCTACAATGAGCAGTTCTTC. J is TRBJ2-1 and V is TRBV7-8; TRBD2 matches 9 bases. This CDR3 is built from 17 residues. The germline V gene has CDR1 SGHVS and CDR2 FQNEAQ. V trimming: 2 bases; J trimming: 0 bases; junction bases outside the gene matches: 5. Supplemented by reference TRBV7-8 and TRBJ2-1, the full variable domain reads GAGVSQSPRYKVAKRGQDVALRCDPISGHVSLFWYQQALGQGPEFLTYFQNEAQLDKSGLPSDRFFAERPEGSVSTLKIQRTQQEDSAVYLCASSLSSGGFSYNEQFFGPGTRLTVL.

The table lists this clone with a few counts. The chain employs TRBV30 and TRBJ1-1; TRBD1 agrees at 8 bases. There are 14 residues in the CDR3. From germline, CDR1 is GTSNPN and CDR2 SVGIG (reference sequence). The trim removed 2 bases at V and 6 bases at J, leaving 8 bases unmatched. The CDR3 loop reads CAWSRDRKGPEAFF. As DNA, the CDR3 is TGTGCCTGGAGTCGGGACAGGAAAGGGCCTGAAGCTTTCTTT.

The chain links TRBV13 to TRBJ2-2; TRBD1 agrees at 7 bases. Per the germline V gene, CDR1 is PRHDT and CDR2 is FYEKMQ (reference sequence). J gave up 15 bases and V 3 bases, and 10 bases lay outside the gene matches. The CDR3 length is 13 residues. This CDR3 is CASSFTGQVKMFF. The CDR3 DNA sequence: TGTGCCAGCAGCTTCACAGGACAGGTGAAAATGTTTTTT.

The CDR3 bases are TGTGCCACTGGAGACAGGGGGCGCGGGAATGAGCAGTTCTTC. Translating it yields CATGDRGRGNEQFF. The J gene is TRBJ2-1, the V gene TRBV10-3, with 10 bases identical to TRBD1. Looked up from germline, CDR1 is ENHRY and CDR2 is SYGVKD. The CDR3 sequence is 14 residues long. V lost 10 bases and J lost 7; bases outside the gene matches: 10.

The chain recombines TRBV3-1 (or the pseudogene TRBV3-2) with TRBJ2-1; TRBD2 agrees at 11 bases. Germline-derived CDR1 and CDR2 are LGHDT and YNNKEL (reference sequence). This CDR3 has 14 residues. The J segment lost 8 bases and the V segment lost 4 bases, leaving 4 bases of the junction unmatched. CDR3 protein: CASSLAGGLDEQFF. The CDR3 DNA reads as TGTGCCAGCAGCCTAGCGGGGGGGCTTGATGAGCAGTTCTTC.

The chain links TRBV3-1 (or the pseudogene TRBV3-2) to TRBJ2-7; D is uncertain. From germline, CDR1 is LGHDT and CDR2 YNNKEL (reference sequence). The V gene lost 7 bases and the J gene lost 5 bases, with 9 bases spanning the gap. The CDR3 spans 11 residues. CDR3 in DNA: TGTGCCAGCACCGGGTCCGACGAGCAGTACTTC. Translated, it gives CASTGSDEQYF.